This T cell receptor beta chain was documented in a study of response to subunit inactivated influenza vaccine. CDR3 size: 13 residues. V was trimmed by 5 bases and J by 1 base, leaving 7 bases between them. Germline lookup yields CDR1 SEHNR and CDR2 FQNEAQ (reference sequence). One entry per CDR3 protein results from TCRdb running MiXCR on the RT-PCR reads. The table records 450,000 to 600,000 distinct CDR3 sequences, about 15% of them present only once. The chain uses TRBV7-9 and TRBJ2-3; D gene ambiguous. Material: CD4+ T cells sorted from PBMCs, obtained around 2 years after vaccination. The TCR was taken from a man aged 50 to 69 who received an inactivated influenza vaccine. This CDR3 reads CASSRLRTDTQYF. The CDR3 coding sequence is TGTGCCAGCAGCCGCTTACGCACAGATACGCAGTATTTT.